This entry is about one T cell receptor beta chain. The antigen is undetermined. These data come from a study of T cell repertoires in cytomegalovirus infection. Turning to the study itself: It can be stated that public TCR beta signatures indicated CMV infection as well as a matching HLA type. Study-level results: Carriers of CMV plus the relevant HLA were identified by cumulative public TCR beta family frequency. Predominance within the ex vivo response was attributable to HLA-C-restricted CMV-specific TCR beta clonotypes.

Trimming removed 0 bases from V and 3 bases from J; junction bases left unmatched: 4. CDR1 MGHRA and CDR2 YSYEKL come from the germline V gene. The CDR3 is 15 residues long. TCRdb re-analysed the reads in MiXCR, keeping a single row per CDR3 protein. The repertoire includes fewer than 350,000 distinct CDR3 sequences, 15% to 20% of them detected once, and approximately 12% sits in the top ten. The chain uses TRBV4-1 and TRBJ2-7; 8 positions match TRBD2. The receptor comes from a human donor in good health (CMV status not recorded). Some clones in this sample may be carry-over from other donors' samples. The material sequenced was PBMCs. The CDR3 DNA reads TGCGCCAGCAGCCAAGATACGGGGGGGGGCTACGAGCAGTACTTC. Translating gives CASSQDTGGGYEQYF.